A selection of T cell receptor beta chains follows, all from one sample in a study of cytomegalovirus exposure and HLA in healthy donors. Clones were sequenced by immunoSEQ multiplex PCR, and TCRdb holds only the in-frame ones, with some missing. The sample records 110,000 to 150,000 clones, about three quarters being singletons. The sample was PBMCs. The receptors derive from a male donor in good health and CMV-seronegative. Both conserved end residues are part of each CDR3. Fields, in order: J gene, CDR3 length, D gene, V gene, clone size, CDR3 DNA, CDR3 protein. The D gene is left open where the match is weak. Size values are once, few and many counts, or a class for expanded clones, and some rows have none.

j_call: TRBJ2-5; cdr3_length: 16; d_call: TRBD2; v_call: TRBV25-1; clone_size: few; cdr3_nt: TGTGCCAGCAGTCTAGGAACGGGAGGGACTGGAGAGACCCAGTACTTC; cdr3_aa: CASSLGTGGTGETQYF
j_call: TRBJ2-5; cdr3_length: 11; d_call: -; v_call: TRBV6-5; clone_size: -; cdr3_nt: TGTGCCAGCATAGGGAGGGAGACCCAGTACTTC; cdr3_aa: CASIGRETQYF
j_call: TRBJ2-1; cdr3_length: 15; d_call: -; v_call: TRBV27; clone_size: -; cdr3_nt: TGTGCCAGCAGTTTAGGGCAGGGCGTTTACAATGAGCAGTTCTTC; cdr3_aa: CASSLGQGVYNEQFF
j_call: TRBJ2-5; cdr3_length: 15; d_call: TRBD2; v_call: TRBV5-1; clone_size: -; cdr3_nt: TGCGCCAGCAGCCCCCGCGTGGGGGGGTACAAGACCCAGTACTTC; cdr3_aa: CASSPRVGGYKTQYF
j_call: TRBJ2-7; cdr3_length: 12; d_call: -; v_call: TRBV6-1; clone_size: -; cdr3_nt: TGTGCCAGCAGTGTATCAGGTTACGAGCAGTACTTC; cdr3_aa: CASSVSGYEQYF
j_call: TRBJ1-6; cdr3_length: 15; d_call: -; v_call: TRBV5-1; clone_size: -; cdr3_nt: TGCGCCAGCAGCTTGGAGGGCAGGGGAGACTCACCCCTCCACTTT; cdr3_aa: CASSLEGRGDSPLHF
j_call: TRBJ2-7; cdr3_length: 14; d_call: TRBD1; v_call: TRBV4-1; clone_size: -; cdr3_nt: TGCGCCAGCAGCCAACAGGACAGGGGCTACGAGCAGTACTTC; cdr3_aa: CASSQQDRGYEQYF
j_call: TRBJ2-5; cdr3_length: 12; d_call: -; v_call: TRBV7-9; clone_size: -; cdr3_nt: TGTTCCAGCAGCTTATCCTCCCCGACCCAGTACTTC; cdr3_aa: CSSSLSSPTQYF
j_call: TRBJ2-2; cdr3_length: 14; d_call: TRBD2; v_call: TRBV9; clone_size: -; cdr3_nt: TGTGCCAGCAGCATCGGGGGGGCGGGCGGGGAGCTGTTTTTT; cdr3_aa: CASSIGGAGGELFF
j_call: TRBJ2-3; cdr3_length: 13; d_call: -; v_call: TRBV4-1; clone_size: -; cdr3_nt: TGCGCCAGCAGCCATTCCCTCCCAGATACGCAGTATTTT; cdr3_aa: CASSHSLPDTQYF
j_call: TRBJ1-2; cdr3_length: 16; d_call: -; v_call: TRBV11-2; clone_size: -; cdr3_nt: TGTGCCAGCAGCTCCGGTACTCTCAGGGAGGAGTATGGCTACACCTTC; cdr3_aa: CASSSGTLREEYGYTF
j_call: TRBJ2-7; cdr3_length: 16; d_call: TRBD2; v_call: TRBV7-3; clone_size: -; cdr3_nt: TGTTCCAGCAGCTTAGCCGGACTAGCGAGCTCCTACGAGCAGTACTTC; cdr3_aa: CSSSLAGLASSYEQYF
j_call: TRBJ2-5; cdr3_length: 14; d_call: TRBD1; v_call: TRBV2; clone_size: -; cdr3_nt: TGTGCCAGCAGTGGCCAGGACAGGGTAACAACCCAGTACTTC; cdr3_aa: CASSGQDRVTTQYF
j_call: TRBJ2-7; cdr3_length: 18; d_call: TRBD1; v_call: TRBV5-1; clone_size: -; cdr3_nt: TGCGCCAGCAGCGCGGACCTTCTCCCCGGGACAGCAACCTACGAGCAGTACTTC; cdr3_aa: CASSADLLPGTATYEQYF